The 7 T cell receptor beta chains presented below share a single source sample, sequenced in a study of beta chain features in type 1 diabetes. General study results and limits: Shorter TCRB CDR3s, moderately but significantly so, were found in Type 1 diabetes patients in all four CD4+ subsets.

Their antigen targets remain unknown. Expressed TCRB transcripts were sequenced because the entire RNA isolate underwent reverse transcription. Profiling relied on immunoSEQ multiplex PCR, and the TCRdb table lists in-frame clones only, not all of them. The sample contains a few hundred thousand clones, approximately 15% of which appear only once. The sequenced material came from naive CD4+ T cells from blood. All receptors derive from a young woman with type 1 diabetes.

J is TRBJ2-1 and V is TRBV7-9; maybe TRBD2 (6 bases). Germline V gives CDR1 SEHNR, CDR2 FQNEAQ (reference sequence). This CDR3 is 17 amino acids long. The V end lost 5 bases, the J end lost 3 bases, and 20 bases lay between the germline ends. In nucleotides, the CDR3 is TGTGCCAGCAGCCCCCGCTCGGGACTGCAAATCTACAATGAGCAGTTCTTC. Amino acids: CASSPRSGLQIYNEQFF.

The chain employs TRBV5-4 and TRBJ1-2; 8 nucleotides agree with TRBD1. The CDR3 loop spans 16 amino acids. Germline assignment: CDR1 SGHNT and CDR2 YYREEE (reference sequence). V trimming: 7 bases; J trimming: 0 bases; junction bases outside the gene matches: 11. The CDR3 nucleotides read TGTGCCAGCTCCCAGGGGGCGTCAAGAACTAACTATGGCTACACCTTC. The encoded protein is CASSQGASRTNYGYTF. Based on the CDR3 plus reference TRBV5-4 and TRBJ1-2, the full variable domain is ETGVTQSPTHLIKTRGQQVTLRCSSQSGHNTVSWYQQALGQGPQFIFQYYREEENGRGNFPPRFSGLQFPNYSSELNVNALELDDSALYLCASSQGASRTNYGYTFGSGTRLTVV.

The chain combines TRBV15 with TRBJ2-7, with a possible D match to TRBD2 (6 bases). With 3 bases removed from V and 1 base from J, the gap between germline ends came to 16 bases. The CDR3 contains 16 residues. Germline CDR1 and CDR2: LNHNV and YYDKDF (reference sequence). The DNA of the CDR3 is TGTGCCACCAGCAGGCATAGGACTGGGGGGTCCTACGAGCAGTACTTC. Protein: CATSRHRTGGSYEQYF.

This CDR3 reads CSVFSSSPRSYNEQFF. DNA for the CDR3: TGCAGCGTTTTTTCGTCTAGCCCCCGCTCCTACAATGAGCAGTTCTTC. This chain joins TRBV29-1 and TRBJ2-1; D might be TRBD2 (5 bases). V was shortened by 5 bases and J by 0 bases, with 17 bases between the two germline ends. Germline-derived CDR1 and CDR2 are SQVTM and ANQGSEA. CDR3 size: 16 residues.

CDR3 protein: CASSQARRVPDTQYF. In nucleotides, the CDR3 is TGTGCCAGCAGCCAAGCCCGACGGGTCCCAGATACGCAGTATTTT. The rearrangement joins TRBV4-2 to TRBJ2-3; D is unresolved. The CDR3 has 15 amino acids. The ends were cut back, 1 base at V and 4 bases at J, with 12 bases in the middle. From germline, CDR1 is LGHNA and CDR2 YNFKEQ.

This chain connects TRBV11-3 to TRBJ2-2, with 9 positions matching TRBD2. J lost 8 bases, V lost 2 bases, and 12 bases had no gene match. This CDR3 region has 17 residues. Germline CDR1 reads SGHNT; CDR2 reads YENEEA. The CDR3 DNA follows: TGTGCCAGCAGCTTAACAGTGAGCGGGAGGATTAAAGGGGAGCTGTTTTTT. It codes for CASSLTVSGRIKGELFF.

The chain couples TRBV7-2 to TRBJ1-2, with TRBD1 identical over 9 bases. Germline CDR1 and CDR2: SGHTA and FQGNSA. The CDR3 has 13 amino acids. Unmatched junction bases numbered 1, after V lost 4 bases and J lost 4 bases. This chain's CDR3 is CASSSGQGYGYTF. In DNA, the CDR3 is TGTGCCAGCAGCTCGGGACAGGGCTATGGCTACACCTTC.